This passage covers 4 T cell receptor beta chains from one sample sequenced in a study of long-term antiretroviral therapy in people with HIV. At survey level, the immunoSEQ assay was run in its v3.0 version. The repertoire was sequenced with immunoSEQ multiplex PCR; TCRdb's copy has only in-frame clones and lacks some. The sample lists tens of thousands of clones; 76% were seen once. This specimen consisted of unsorted PBMCs, obtained 0.5 years after starting antiretroviral therapy. Receptors were obtained from a woman aged 40 to 55 with HIV.

J is TRBJ2-7 and V is TRBV7-3; no reliable D call. Per germline, CDR1 SGHTA and CDR2 FQGTGA. Deletions cut 3 bases from V and 0 bases from J, with 6 bases between. This CDR3 is 13 amino acids long. The CDR3 here is CASSFAASYEQYF. The DNA for the CDR3 is TGTGCCAGCAGCTTCGCAGCCTCCTACGAGCAGTACTTC. Supplemented by reference TRBV7-3 and TRBJ2-7, the full variable domain reads GAGVSQTPSNKVTEKGKYVELRCDPISGHTALYWYRQSLGQGPEFLIYFQGTGAADDSGLPNDRFFAVRPEGSVSTLKIQRTERGDSAVYLCASSFAASYEQYFGPGTRLTVT.

CDR3 region: CSAGRGADEKLFF. The DNA of the CDR3 is TGCAGCGCGGGCCGGGGGGCAGATGAAAAACTGTTTTTT. V gene TRBV29-1 combines with J gene TRBJ1-4; TRBD1 is a possible D gene (6 bases). V shed 7 bases and J shed 6 bases, with 15 bases lying between them. The germline CDR1 and CDR2 sequences are SQVTM and ANQGSEA. This CDR3 region has 13 residues.

This chain connects TRBV19 to TRBJ1-2, with 9 nucleotides matching TRBD1. Germline assignment: CDR1 LNHDA and CDR2 SQIVND (reference sequence). This CDR3 spans 15 amino acids. J lost 3 bases, V lost 8 bases, and 10 bases had no gene match. CDR3 in DNA: TGTGCCAGTCTCGACTTTCGGGACAGGGACTATGGCTACACCTTC. Its protein product is CASLDFRDRDYGYTF.

The table lists this clone with a few counts. V and J are TRBV4-2 and TRBJ1-6, with unresolved D. Germline loops: CDR1 LGHNA, CDR2 YNFKEQ. This CDR3 comprises 12 residues. V was clipped by 3 bases and J by 7 bases, with 4 bases between them. CDR3 in DNA: TGTGCCAGCAGCCACCAAAATTCACCCCTCCACTTT. Residues: CASSHQNSPLHF.